This T cell receptor beta chain was identified during a study of blood T cells in healthy people across ages. Combining a sample-barcoded 5' primer with a J-beta primer mix, a second PCR ran for about 7 to 11 cycles. TCRdb reprocessed the 5' RACE reads via MiXCR and lists one record per CDR3 protein. The repertoire includes around 1,900,000 distinct CDR3 sequences, around 40% of them detected once, and more than 20% sits in the top ten. There are 19 residues in the CDR3. Trimming took 2 bases from V and 2 from J; bases not matched to a gene: 12. Germline V CDR1 and CDR2: SGHTA, FQGNSA. Peripheral blood was drawn, approximately 9.4 milliliters per donor.

The material sequenced was blood. The TCR comes from a human donor in good health. The genes are TRBV7-2 and TRBJ2-3; 11 bases align to TRBD1. CDR3 sequence: CASSLNWDRGMVYTDTQYF. DNA for the CDR3: TGTGCCAGCAGCTTAAATTGGGACAGGGGGATGGTGTACACAGATACGCAGTATTTT.